Listed below are T cell receptor beta chains from one sample, sequenced in a study of cytomegalovirus exposure and HLA in healthy donors. Sequencing was performed with immunoSEQ multiplex PCR; in TCRdb, only in-frame clones are kept and a portion is missing. The repertoire includes about 110,000 clones, around 69% of them detected once, and about 2.3% sits in the top ten. The sample consisted of PBMCs. Every receptor here comes from a man younger than 30 in good health and CMV-seronegative. Both conserved end residues are part of each CDR3. Fields, in order: clone size, V gene, J gene, D gene, CDR3 DNA, CDR3 protein. A D gene is named only where the DNA matches it firmly. Size tells how often a clone was seen (once, few, many) or the class of an expanded clone, and some rows leave it out.

>few|TRBV7-8|TRBJ2-5|.
TGTGCCAGCAGCCCCCGCCGGGTGTCAGAGACCCAGTACTTC
CASSPRRVSETQYF
>.|TRBV6-6|TRBJ2-7|TRBD2
TGTGCCAGCAGTTTGGGGGGGAAAACCGCCTACGAGCAGTACTTC
CASSLGGKTAYEQYF
>.|TRBV18|TRBJ2-7|.
TGTGCCAGCTCACCACGAGGTTACGAGCAGTACTTC
CASSPRGYEQYF
>.|TRBV5-8|TRBJ1-5|TRBD1
TGTGCCAGCAGCCGCATGGGACAGGGGAATCAGCCCCAGCATTTT
CASSRMGQGNQPQHF
>.|TRBV19|TRBJ1-5|.
TGTGCCAGTAAGGGGGTTGGTGGAGTAAATAGCAATCAGCCCCAGCATTTT
CASKGVGGVNSNQPQHF
>.|TRBV7-2|TRBJ2-7|.
TGTGCCAGCAGTCCTCAAGGACTGGAGAGAGCATCCTACGAGCAGTACTTC
CASSPQGLERASYEQYF
>.|TRBV6-4|TRBJ2-1|.
TGTGCCAGCAGTGACGGGGGACAACCCTACAATGAGCAGTTCTTC
CASSDGGQPYNEQFF
>.|TRBV6-5|TRBJ2-1|TRBD2
TGTGCCAGCAGTTCCTCACCGGGACTAGGTGGCAATGAGCAGTTCTTC
CASSSSPGLGGNEQFF
>.|TRBV7-6|TRBJ2-1|TRBD2
TGTGCCAGCAGTCCGGGGAGCGGGGGGGTAAATGAGCAGTTCTTC
CASSPGSGGVNEQFF
>.|TRBV5-1|TRBJ2-1|.
TGCGCCAGCCCCTGGCAGGGCCCTGAGTTCTTC
CASPWQGPEFF
>.|TRBV6-1|TRBJ2-6|TRBD1
TGTGCCAGCAGAGACAGGGAATGGGGGGCCAACGTCCTGACTTTC
CASRDREWGANVLTF
>.|TRBV9|TRBJ2-1|.
TGTGCCAGCAGCCCGAAGGGTCCAGGGGCCCCGAATGAGCAGTTCTTC
CASSPKGPGAPNEQFF
>.|TRBV4-3|TRBJ1-4|.
TGCGCCAGCAGCCAAGACGGGGGTGGGGTAACGGTGGATGAAAAACTGTTTTTT
CASSQDGGGVTVDEKLFF
>.|TRBV5-1|TRBJ1-1|.
TGCGCCAGCACCCTGACGGCGGTGGGAGTACGGTTGAACACTGAAGCTTTCTTT
CASTLTAVGVRLNTEAFF
>.|TRBV6-4|TRBJ2-3|TRBD2
TGTGCCAGCAGTGAGGCGGGGGGGACAGATACGCAGTATTTT
CASSEAGGTDTQYF
>.|TRBV10-1|TRBJ2-1|TRBD1
TGCGCCAGCAGGAGGACAGGGGGCTGTTGGGGGTACAATGAGCAGTTCTTC
CASRRTGGCWGYNEQFF
>.|TRBV19|TRBJ2-5|TRBD2
TGTGCCAGTAGTAAGCATGGGGGGGAGGTGTTGGAGACCCAGTACTTC
CASSKHGGEVLETQYF
>.|TRBV5-4|TRBJ1-2|.
TGTGCCAGCAGCTTTCCCGGGAGGTTGGGGGACTATGGCTACACCTTC
CASSFPGRLGDYGYTF
>.|TRBV6-4|TRBJ2-3|TRBD1
TGTGCCAGCAGTGACTCCACAGGGGCAGATACGCAGTATTTT
CASSDSTGADTQYF
>.|TRBV5-1|TRBJ2-2|.
TGCGCCAGCAGCACACTTGGACAGAACACCGGGGAGCTGTTTTTT
CASSTLGQNTGELFF
>.|TRBV27|TRBJ2-1|TRBD2
TGTGCCAGCAGTTTGTTGCGGGGGGTAAATGAGCAGTTCTTC
CASSLLRGVNEQFF
>.|TRBV11-3|TRBJ1-1|.
TGTGCCGCGCTTTATCACAGGATGAACACTGAAGCTTTCTTT
CAALYHRMNTEAFF
>.|TRBV19|TRBJ2-3|.
TGTGCCAGTAGCGCAGATACGCAGTATTTT
CASSADTQYF
>few|TRBV10-3|TRBJ2-6|TRBD2
TGTGCCATCAGTGGGGGACTAGCGGGGGACTCTGGGGCCAACGTCCTGACTTTC
CAISGGLAGDSGANVLTF
>.|TRBV7-7|TRBJ2-5|.
TGTGCTAGCAGCTCAGACTTATTCCAAGAGACCCAGTACTTC
CASSSDLFQETQYF
>.|TRBV7-6|TRBJ2-2|TRBD2
TGTGCCAGCAGCTTATTAGGCGGGAGCACCGGGGAGCTGTTTTTT
CASSLLGGSTGELFF
>.|TRBV9|TRBJ1-6|.
TGTGCCAGCAGCGCTCAGGGAATTGGGTACCCACCCCTCCACTTT
CASSAQGIGYPPLHF
>few|TRBV5-4|TRBJ1-4|TRBD1
TGTGCCAGCAGCGTCCGGGACAGGGGGCTGGAAAAACTGTTTTTT
CASSVRDRGLEKLFF
>.|TRBV29-1|TRBJ2-1|TRBD2
TGCAGCGCCTTCCCTAGCGGGGGGGCGGGTGAGCAGTTCTTC
CSAFPSGGAGEQFF
>few|TRBV5-1|TRBJ2-1|.
TGCGCCAGCAGCTTAGCAAATGAGCAGTTCTTC
CASSLANEQFF
>.|TRBV6-5|TRBJ2-3|.
TGTGCCAGCAGCCGGGGTAACACAGATACGCAGTATTTT
CASSRGNTDTQYF
>.|TRBV25-1|TRBJ2-5|TRBD2
TGTGCCAGCAGTGGCAACCCTAGCGGGGGGGCAGATGAGACCCAGTACTTC
CASSGNPSGGADETQYF
>.|TRBV19|TRBJ2-3|.
TGTGCCAGTAGTTTGACTAGTGCGAGGGATACGCAGTATTTT
CASSLTSARDTQYF
>.|TRBV5-4|TRBJ2-1|TRBD1
TGTGCCAGCAGACTGGACAGGGGGCACGGAATCAATGAGCAGTTCTTC
CASRLDRGHGINEQFF
>.|TRBV28|TRBJ1-1|.
TGTGCCAGCATAAGACAGACGAACACTGAAGCTTTCTTT
CASIRQTNTEAFF
>.|TRBV19|TRBJ1-1|TRBD1
TGTGCCAGTAGTTTAATCCCGGGACAGGGTGCTGAAGCTTTCTTT
CASSLIPGQGAEAFF
>.|TRBV29-1|TRBJ1-2|.
TGCAGCGTTGGGCAGGGCAATGGCTACACCTTC
CSVGQGNGYTF
>few|TRBV19|TRBJ2-7|.
TGTGCCAGTAGTATGGGGAGGCGCTACGAGCAGTACTTC
CASSMGRRYEQYF